This record looks at one TCR beta chain sequence and its context. Its antigen remains unknown. This record comes from a study of shared clonotypes between healthy human individuals. TCRdb keeps only in-frame clones here, not all; method: immunoSEQ multiplex PCR. The sample lists some 2 million clones; around 95% were seen once. Study-level points and caveats: Sharing across four donors was seen in 4% to 5% of naive CD4 clonotypes.

The CDR3 extends over 15 amino acids. Trimming removed 10 bases from V and 7 bases from J, with 21 bases in between. Germline CDR1 is SGHRS and CDR2 is YFSETQ. This clonotype originated in a man aged 18 to 30 in good health. This rearrangement joins TRBV5-1 to TRBJ1-6; possibly TRBD1 for D (6 bases). The sequenced sample was naive CD4+ T cells sorted from blood. The subset is: CD45RA+ positively selected. The CDR3 DNA is TGCGCCTCCCGACAGGACATGGGCCCGAATTCACCCCTCCACTTT. Its protein product is CASRQDMGPNSPLHF. Full variable domain (remainder filled in from reference TRBV5-1 and TRBJ1-6): KAGVTQTPRYLIKTRGQQVTLSCSPISGHRSVSWYQQTPGQGLQFLFEYFSETQRNKGNFPGRFSGRQFSNSRSEMNVSTLELGDSALYLCASRQDMGPNSPLHFGNGTRLTVT.